This TCR beta chain was documented in a study of tumor-infiltrating lymphocytes in primary liver carcinoma. About the research overall: Enrolled patients were male and female, aged 30 to 69 years. Findings of the study overall: Relative to tumor region pairs, the tumor-adjacent and tumor-blood pairs showed overlap that was lower.

The researchers produced TCR beta cDNA from around 500 ng total RNA with a constant-region primer. Three nested multiplex PCR rounds, a slightly modified ARM-PCR method, built the TCR beta libraries. Use of TRBV1-TRBV30 forward primers with a C-beta reverse primer characterized the first two PCR rounds, which lasted roughly 11 cycles each. TCRdb reprocessed the multiplex PCR reads via MiXCR and lists one record per CDR3 protein. The sample consists of 300,000 to 400,000 distinct CDR3 sequences, about 61% of them appearing once. The CDR3 has 13 residues. The V gene's germline CDR1 is MNHNY and CDR2 SVGAGI (reference sequence). In addition to blood RNA drawn from unsorted whole blood, germline DNA was extracted. About this clonotype itself: Antigen unknown. The junction departs from germline at one end; a sequencing error may be responsible.

The V and J genes are TRBV6-6 and TRBJ1-1; possible D gene TRBD1, 5 bases. Sample: peripheral blood. This clonotype was sampled from a man between 35 and 55 years old with primary liver carcinoma and hepatitis B virus infection. The CDR3 DNA follows: TGTGCCAGCAGTTACGTTGGGGACGCTGAAGCCTTCTTT. This translates into CASSYVGDAEAFF.